A single sample is the source of the 17 T cell receptor beta chains below, sequenced in a study of cytomegalovirus exposure and HLA in healthy donors. Researchers ran the PCR with 60 Vbeta and 13 Jbeta primers. Assay: immunoSEQ multiplex PCR; the TCRdb copy retains only in-frame clones and omits some. The sample holds 200,000 to 250,000 clones, 75% to 90% seen once. Specimen: PBMCs. Receptors originate from a young woman in good health and CMV-seronegative.

This sequence joins TRBV30 and TRBJ1-3, with D possibly being TRBD1 (5 bases). V shed 3 bases and J shed 5 bases, with 14 bases lying between them. The CDR3 contains 14 residues. Per germline, CDR1 GTSNPN and CDR2 SVGIG (reference sequence). CDR3 nucleotides: TGTGCCTGGAGGGAGGGACGGACGAGAAACACCATATATTTT. Amino acids: CAWREGRTRNTIYF.

The rearrangement joins TRBV6-5 to TRBJ2-5; a possible D gene is TRBD2 (6 bases). The CDR3 consists of 13 residues. Germline V gene sequence: CDR1 MNHEY, CDR2 SVGAGI. V was clipped by 0 bases and J by 12 bases, with 14 bases between them. The CDR3 loop is CASSYSPAGPEYF. The DNA of the CDR3 is TGTGCCAGCAGTTACTCCCCTGCGGGACCTGAGTACTTC.

The rearrangement joins TRBV9 to TRBJ2-2; D remains ambiguous. This CDR3 has 17 amino acids. Germline CDR1 is SGDLS and CDR2 is YYNGEE. Trimming stripped 3 bases from V and 0 bases from J, with 15 bases between. CDR3 bases: TGTGCCAGCAGCGCCCATCGACTCACCGCGAACACCGGGGAGCTGTTTTTT. This sequence encodes CASSAHRLTANTGELFF.

As for this clone: The same CDR3 is also encoded by other DNA sequences in this sample. The gene calls are TRBV6-6 and TRBJ1-2, with 7 nucleotides matching TRBD1. The ends lost 5 bases at V and 8 bases at J; junction bases unmatched: 11. The CDR3 extends over 14 amino acids. The V gene's germline CDR1 is MNHNY and CDR2 SVGAGI (reference sequence). The chain's CDR3 is CASSATGRLGGYTF. The CDR3 bases are TGTGCCAGCAGTGCGACAGGGCGTCTGGGGGGCTACACCTTC.

The gene calls are TRBV5-8 and TRBJ1-2; D might be TRBD1 (5 bases). V was trimmed by 0 bases and J by 6 bases, leaving 12 bases between them. Germline V gene sequence: CDR1 SGHTS, CDR2 YDEGEE. This CDR3 has 14 amino acids. The CDR3 DNA sequence: TGTGCCAGCAGCTTGGAAGCAGGGTGGCATGGCTACACCTTC. The encoded protein is CASSLEAGWHGYTF.

This clone was picked up a small number of times. The chain recombines TRBV4-2 with TRBJ1-1, with D possibly TRBD1 on 5 matching bases. Per germline, CDR1 LGHNA and CDR2 YNFKEQ. V lost 0 bases and J 5 bases, leaving 13 bases between the germline ends. The CDR3 extends over 15 amino acids. The CDR3 sequence is CASSQDAGGVTEAFF. The CDR3 DNA reads TGTGCCAGCAGCCAAGATGCCGGAGGGGTAACTGAAGCTTTCTTT.

Of note for this clone: The identical CDR3 is also encoded by other nucleotide sequences in the sample. The V call is TRBV19, the J call TRBJ2-7; 8 positions agree with TRBD1. Germline CDR1 is LNHDA and CDR2 is SQIVND (reference sequence). The junction had 4 bases not matched to a gene; V was cut back by 4 bases and J by 2 bases. This CDR3 spans 14 amino acids. The CDR3 nucleotides read TGTGCCAGTAGTACAGGACAGGGTGCCTACGAGCAGTACTTC. It encodes CASSTGQGAYEQYF. Together with reference TRBV19 and TRBJ2-7, the CDR3 gives the full variable domain: DGGITQSPKYLFRKEGQNVTLSCEQNLNHDAMYWYRQDPGQGLRLIYYSQIVNDFQKGDIAEGYSVSREKKESFPLTVTSAQKNPTAFYLCASSTGQGAYEQYFGPGTRLTVT.

This chain links TRBV2 with TRBJ2-5; D possibly corresponds to TRBD2 (5 bases). In germline, CDR1 is SNHLY, CDR2 FYNNEI. The CDR3 runs to 12 residues. V was clipped by 2 bases and J by 5 bases, with 6 bases between them. This CDR3 is CASSERRETQYF. CDR3 DNA: TGTGCCAGCAGTGAAAGGAGGGAGACCCAGTACTTC.

The chain carries TRBV29-1 and TRBJ1-1; 10 nucleotides match TRBD1. The germline V gene has CDR1 SQVTM and CDR2 ANQGSEA. The CDR3 is made up of 15 amino acids. The trim removed 0 bases at V and 3 bases at J, leaving 4 bases unmatched. CDR3 protein: CSVEDWGTGDTEAFF. The CDR3 coding sequence is TGCAGCGTTGAAGATTGGGGGACAGGGGACACTGAAGCTTTCTTT.

The genes are TRBV5-1 and TRBJ2-7; no reliable D call. This CDR3 has 12 amino acids. Germline V gene sequence: CDR1 SGHRS, CDR2 YFSETQ. The germline V and J ends were trimmed by 5 bases and 5 bases, with 11 bases remaining between them. CDR3 sequence: CASRGSKDEQYF. In DNA, the CDR3 is TGCGCCAGCAGGGGCTCTAAAGACGAGCAGTACTTC.

The V gene is TRBV7-9, the J gene TRBJ1-3; no clear D. V was trimmed by 1 base and J by 2 bases, leaving 15 bases between them. The CDR3 covers 17 residues. Germline-derived CDR1 and CDR2 are SEHNR and FQNEAQ (reference sequence). In DNA, the CDR3 is TGTGCCAGCAGCTTAGAGGCCAGCGGGGAGACTGGAAACACCATATATTTT. It yields the protein CASSLEASGETGNTIYF.

This sequence joins TRBV5-1 and TRBJ1-2, with D perhaps TRBD1 (6 bases). CDR1 SGHRS and CDR2 YFSETQ come from the germline V gene. Trimming shortened V by 0 bases and J by 5 bases, and 17 bases separated the two germline ends. CDR3 length: 16 residues. CDR3 nucleotide sequence: TGCGCCAGCAGCTTGGACGGTCGAGGACAGATATATGGCTACACCTTC. Protein product: CASSLDGRGQIYGYTF.

V is TRBV27 and J is TRBJ2-1; unclear D gene. The CDR3 has 14 amino acids. CDR1 is MNHEY, CDR2 SMNVEV, per germline (reference sequence). V was trimmed by 4 bases and J by 0 bases, leaving 7 bases between them. The CDR3, as DNA: TGTGCCAGCAGTTCGATTAGCTCCTACAATGAGCAGTTCTTC. Amino acid sequence: CASSSISSYNEQFF.

Written as DNA, the CDR3 is TGTGCCAGCAGCAGGAGACAGGGCGCCTACAATGAGCAGTTCTTC. Translating gives CASSRRQGAYNEQFF. The chain carries TRBV7-2 and TRBJ2-1; 7 bases fit TRBD1. The CDR3 runs 15 residues. V was clipped by 5 bases and J by 2 bases; unmatched bases: 6. Germline V gene data show CDR1 as SGHTA and CDR2 as FQGNSA.

This clone occurred once. The chain couples TRBV10-3 to TRBJ2-7, with 7 bases fitting TRBD1. Germline CDR1 and CDR2: ENHRY and SYGVKD. Trimming at V came to 3 bases and at J to 0 bases, leaving 5 bases not matched to a gene. The length of the CDR3 is 15 residues. This chain's CDR3 is CAISDTGQNSYEQYF. Written as DNA, the CDR3 is TGTGCCATCAGTGACACGGGACAGAACTCCTACGAGCAGTACTTC.

The chain uses TRBV7-9 and TRBJ2-5, with TRBD2 identical over 11 bases. The germline gives CDR1 SEHNR, CDR2 FQNEAQ (reference sequence). Trimming took 5 bases from V and 5 from J; bases not matched to a gene: 7. This CDR3 has 15 amino acids. The CDR3 spells CASSLLAGVGETQYF. Here the CDR3 DNA reads TGTGCCAGCAGCCTACTAGCGGGGGTTGGGGAGACCCAGTACTTC.

This clone was counted a single time. The chain links TRBV9 to TRBJ2-5, with a weak D call TRBD1 (6 bases). Trimming took off 3 bases at V and 6 bases at J, with 24 bases between the two ends. Germline lookup yields CDR1 SGDLS and CDR2 YYNGEE. The CDR3 is made up of 17 amino acids. The CDR3 DNA reads as TGTGCCAGCAGCGGACTTACGGGGCAGGGGCTTGGGAAGACCCAGTACTTC. Translation: CASSGLTGQGLGKTQYF.